A selection of T cell receptor beta chains follows, all from one sample in a study of CXCR3-negative and CXCR3-positive naive CD8 T cells. TCRdb re-called the 5' RACE reads and shows each CDR3 protein once, DNA omitted. Listed are about 60,000 distinct CDR3 sequences; roughly 0.73% falls within the top ten. The sequencing input was naive CXCR3+ CD8+ T cells from blood. These receptors originate from a human donor in good health. Some clones in this sample may be carry-over from other donors' samples. CDR3s include the opening cysteine and the closing phenylalanine or tryptophan. Fields, in order: J gene, V gene, CDR3 protein.

j_call: TRBJ2-7
v_call: TRBV20-1
cdr3_aa: CSAILRGADEQYF

j_call: TRBJ2-2
v_call: TRBV12-3/TRBV12-4
cdr3_aa: CASSLWQTGELFF

j_call: TRBJ1-2
v_call: TRBV4-3
cdr3_aa: CASSQDLTGPYGYTF

j_call: TRBJ2-1
v_call: TRBV7-6
cdr3_aa: CASSLEFLAGDYNEQFF

j_call: TRBJ1-1
v_call: TRBV7-9
cdr3_aa: CASFASTLNTEAFF

j_call: TRBJ2-1
v_call: TRBV7-3
cdr3_aa: CASSHRGYNEQFF

j_call: TRBJ2-5
v_call: TRBV6-2/TRBV6-3
cdr3_aa: CASSLSEEETQYF

j_call: TRBJ2-2
v_call: TRBV18
cdr3_aa: CASRNWADRNTGELFF

j_call: TRBJ2-1
v_call: TRBV20-1
cdr3_aa: CSGPGDTYNEQFF

j_call: TRBJ2-2
v_call: TRBV6-6
cdr3_aa: CASTSIGGGTGELFF

j_call: TRBJ2-7
v_call: TRBV20-1
cdr3_aa: CSARDTSSPRGTTYEQYF

j_call: TRBJ2-2
v_call: TRBV9
cdr3_aa: CASSVDGAYTGELFF

j_call: TRBJ2-7
v_call: TRBV7-8
cdr3_aa: CASSWTRGHEQYF

j_call: TRBJ1-3
v_call: TRBV12-3/TRBV12-4
cdr3_aa: CASSLVDGNTIYF

j_call: TRBJ1-2
v_call: TRBV15
cdr3_aa: CATSGTGGSGPYGYTF

j_call: TRBJ2-2
v_call: TRBV24-1
cdr3_aa: CATEDTGELFF

j_call: TRBJ1-1
v_call: TRBV14
cdr3_aa: CASSLRGTTEAFF

j_call: TRBJ2-1
v_call: TRBV10-3
cdr3_aa: CAIRKRGEKGGVNEQFF

j_call: TRBJ2-7
v_call: TRBV12-3/TRBV12-4
cdr3_aa: CASSPWDRGPGEQYF

j_call: TRBJ2-7
v_call: TRBV6-6
cdr3_aa: CASLGQGSYEQYF

j_call: TRBJ2-7
v_call: TRBV27
cdr3_aa: CASSFSNPSYEQYF

j_call: TRBJ2-5
v_call: TRBV29-1
cdr3_aa: CSVETATGLIETQYF

j_call: TRBJ2-3
v_call: TRBV6-2/TRBV6-3
cdr3_aa: CASRTRTSGSREDTQYF

j_call: TRBJ2-7
v_call: TRBV20-1
cdr3_aa: CSAGRSGGAYEQYF

j_call: TRBJ2-5
v_call: TRBV20-1
cdr3_aa: CSAREKTSGVETQYF

j_call: TRBJ2-1
v_call: TRBV29-1
cdr3_aa: CSDLSYNEQFF

j_call: TRBJ2-3
v_call: TRBV12-3/TRBV12-4
cdr3_aa: CASSSHRTGSQNTDTQYF